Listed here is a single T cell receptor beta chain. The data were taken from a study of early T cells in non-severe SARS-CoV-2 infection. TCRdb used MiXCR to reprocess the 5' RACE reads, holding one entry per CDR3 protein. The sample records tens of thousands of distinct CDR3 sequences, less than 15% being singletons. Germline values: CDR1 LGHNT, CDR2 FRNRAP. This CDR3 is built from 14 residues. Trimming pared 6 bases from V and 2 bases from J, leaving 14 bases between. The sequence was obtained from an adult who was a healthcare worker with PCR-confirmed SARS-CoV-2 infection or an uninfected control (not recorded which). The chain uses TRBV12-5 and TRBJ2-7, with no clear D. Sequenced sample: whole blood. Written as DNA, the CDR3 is TGTGCTAGTGGCCCACCGACACTGACCTACGAGCAGTACTTC. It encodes CASGPPTLTYEQYF.